These T cell receptor beta chains were read from a single sample in a study of T-cell reconstitution after alpha-beta-depleted transplantation in children. TCRdb re-derived calls from the PCR reads in MiXCR, one entry per CDR3 protein. The sample has 5,000 to 6,500 distinct CDR3 sequences, approximately 14% seen once; the top ten hold about 6.5%. The material sequenced was PBMCs, taken before TCRalphabeta/CD19-depleted stem cell transplant. All receptors come from a boy younger than 18 with acute lymphoblastic leukemia, due to receive a stem cell transplant. Each CDR3 is given with its conserved first and last residue. A D gene is named only where the DNA matches it firmly. Each size is once, few, many, or a class for an expanded clone.

>TRBD1|TRBJ1-1|TRBV4-2|medium-sized
CASSQAGGRNTEAFF
TGTGCCAGCAGCCAAGCAGGGGGCAGGAACACTGAAGCTTTCTTT
>TRBD2|TRBJ2-3|TRBV12-3/TRBV12-4|medium-sized
CASSRGGAPDTQYF
TGTGCCAGCAGTCGGGGGGGGGCCCCAGATACGCAGTATTTT
>-|TRBJ2-1|TRBV28|medium-sized
CASSVYNEQFF
TGTGCCAGCAGTGTATACAATGAGCAGTTCTTC
>-|TRBJ2-7|TRBV4-3|medium-sized
CASSQDLIGRNPYEQYF
TGCGCCAGCAGCCAAGATCTTATAGGCAGAAACCCTTACGAGCAGTACTTC
>-|TRBJ2-2|TRBV10-1|many
CASSELRSTGELFF
TGCGCCAGCAGTGAGCTACGATCGACAGGGGAGCTGTTTTTT
>TRBD1|TRBJ2-3|TRBV12-3/TRBV12-4|medium-sized
CASSAGQGVRGTDTQYF
TGTGCCAGCAGTGCCGGACAGGGGGTGAGAGGGACAGATACGCAGTATTTT
>TRBD2|TRBJ2-1|TRBV5-4|medium-sized
CASSNSGGVTYNEQFF
TGTGCCAGCAGTAACAGCGGGGGGGTCACCTACAATGAGCAGTTCTTC
>TRBD1|TRBJ2-7|TRBV10-3|medium-sized
CAISESGTGSYEQYF
TGTGCCATCAGTGAGTCCGGGACAGGTTCCTACGAGCAGTACTTC
>-|TRBJ2-3|TRBV7-3|medium-sized
CASSLNGLSTDTQYF
TGTGCCAGCAGCTTAAATGGACTCAGCACAGATACGCAGTATTTT
>TRBD2|TRBJ2-4|TRBV20-1|many
CSARDGRDIQYF
TGCAGTGCTAGAGATGGGAGGGACATTCAGTACTTC
>-|TRBJ2-7|TRBV10-1|many
CASSGFGYEQYF
TGCGCCAGCAGTGGTTTCGGCTACGAGCAGTACTTC
>-|TRBJ2-7|TRBV20-1|medium-sized
CSASDTNSYEQYF
TGCAGTGCTAGTGACACAAATAGCTACGAGCAGTACTTC
>-|TRBJ2-7|TRBV12-3/TRBV12-4|medium-sized
CASSRGYEQYF
TGTGCCAGCAGCCGGGGGTACGAGCAGTACTTC
>-|TRBJ2-1|TRBV11-2|medium-sized
CASSLGTAYNEQFF
TGTGCCAGCAGTCTCGGGACTGCCTACAATGAGCAGTTCTTC
>-|TRBJ1-1|TRBV24-1|medium-sized
CATVNLMNTEAFF
TGTGCCACCGTTAACCTCATGAACACTGAAGCTTTCTTT
>TRBD1|TRBJ2-5|TRBV4-3|medium-sized
CASSQLRDRGETQYF
TGCGCCAGCAGCCAATTAAGAGACAGGGGGGAGACCCAGTACTTC
>-|TRBJ2-3|TRBV20-1|medium-sized
CSAPQGLYTDTQYF
TGCAGTGCTCCTCAGGGGCTTTACACAGATACGCAGTATTTT
>-|TRBJ2-2|TRBV12-3/TRBV12-4|medium-sized
CASSSTGTPNTGELFF
TGTGCCAGCAGTTCCACCGGGACCCCGAACACCGGGGAGCTGTTTTTT
>-|TRBJ2-1|TRBV3-1|many
CASSQGLAGNNEQFF
TGTGCCAGCAGCCAAGGGCTAGCAGGAAACAATGAGCAGTTCTTC
>TRBD1|TRBJ1-2|TRBV11-2|many
CASSSAFGQGEGYTF
TGTGCCAGCAGCTCTGCCTTTGGACAGGGCGAAGGCTACACCTTC
>TRBD1|TRBJ2-7|TRBV5-6|medium-sized
CASSLRGGKSYEQYF
TGTGCCAGCAGCTTGAGAGGGGGCAAATCCTACGAGCAGTACTTC
>-|TRBJ2-7|TRBV14|medium-sized
CASSRLPGSRYEQYF
TGTGCCAGCAGCCGCTTACCGGGATCACGTTACGAGCAGTACTTC